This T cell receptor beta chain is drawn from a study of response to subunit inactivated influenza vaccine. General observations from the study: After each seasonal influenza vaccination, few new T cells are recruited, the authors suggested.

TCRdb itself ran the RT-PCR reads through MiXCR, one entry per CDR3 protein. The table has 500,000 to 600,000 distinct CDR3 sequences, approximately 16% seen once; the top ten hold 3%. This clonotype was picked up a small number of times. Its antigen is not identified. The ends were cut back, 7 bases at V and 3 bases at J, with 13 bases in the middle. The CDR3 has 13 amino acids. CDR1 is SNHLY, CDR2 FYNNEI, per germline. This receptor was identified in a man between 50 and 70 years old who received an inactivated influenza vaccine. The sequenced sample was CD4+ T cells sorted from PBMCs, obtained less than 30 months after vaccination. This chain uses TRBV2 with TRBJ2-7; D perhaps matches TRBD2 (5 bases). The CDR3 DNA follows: TGTGCCAGCACCGGGGATGGGATCTACGAGCAGTACTTC. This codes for CASTGDGIYEQYF.